This TCR beta chain derives from a study of T cell responses to AZD1222 COVID-19 vaccine. Study as a whole: Second-dose schedules of about 4 or about 12 weeks were combined. Study results and limitations: Epitopes outside B.1.351 and B.1.1.7 mutated regions reportedly drew nearly half of spike TCRs. CD4 TCRs covered the whole spike, strongest at regions 160-218 and 743-854. When two AZD1222 doses had been given, Spike-specific TCR breadth and depth rose.

Between the trimmed V and J ends, which lost 3 bases and 4 bases, there was a span of 12 bases. Per germline, CDR1 MGHRA and CDR2 YSYEKL. CDR3 length equals 14 residues. Assay: immunoSEQ multiplex PCR; the TCRdb copy retains only in-frame clones and omits some. Here the sample spans roughly 95,000 clones, more than 75% being singletons. Regarding this clone: The antigen is unknown.

The receptor's source is an adult in good health. The source was peripheral blood, collected on day 0 of AZD1222 vaccination. The gene calls are TRBV4-1 and TRBJ1-2, with unresolved D. CDR3 protein: CASSQYWDSYGYTF. Here the CDR3 DNA reads TGCGCCAGCAGCCAGTATTGGGATTCCTATGGCTACACCTTC.